This entry features one T cell receptor (beta chain) sequence. Per the original data handling: Nucleated cell number was recorded as an estimate derived from reference gene primer amplification. Produced via immunoSEQ multiplex PCR; TCRdb's table is partial and in-frame only. The V and J calls and the clone size are those of that table, but D and trimming were determined from the DNA. Of 180,000 or so clones listed, roughly 87% were seen once; the top ten hold around 1.6%. There are 14 residues in the CDR3. V was trimmed by 3 bases and J by 0 bases, leaving 9 bases between them. Germline CDR1 is GTSNPN and CDR2 is SVGIG (reference sequence). This record comes from a study of blood T cell repertoires in COVID-19. Whole-study context: Specimens from acute and convalescent COVID-19 originated in the United States, Italy and Spain. The analysed material was cDNA or gDNA that came from T cells, B-cell-depleted T cells, or PBMCs.

This sequence was found in a woman aged 50 to 60 with acute or convalescent COVID-19. The chain carries TRBV30 and TRBJ1-5; D is undetermined. Sequenced input: peripheral blood. In DNA form, the CDR3 reads TGTGCCTGGAGGGGCCAATATAGCAATCAGCCCCAGCATTTT. It is translated as CAWRGQYSNQPQHF.